Presented here are 31 T cell receptor beta chains from one specimen sequenced in a study of tumor-infiltrating lymphocytes in oesophageal squamous cell carcinoma. TCRdb redid the calling of the PCR reads with MiXCR, one entry per CDR3 protein. The sample shows 19,000 or so distinct CDR3 sequences, 30% to 40% of them seen only once. The sequencing input was esophageal tumor tissue. The origin of the receptors is a male donor with esophageal squamous cell carcinoma.

The table lists this clonotype with a few counts. The J gene is TRBJ2-1, the V gene TRBV5-1; 7 nucleotides match TRBD2. The J call is in doubt because the DNA end fits TRBJ2-7 better. CDR1 and CDR2 from the germline V gene are SGHRS and YFSETQ. The CDR3 contains 15 residues. The CDR3: CATTPLAASYNEQYF. In nucleotides, the CDR3 is TGCGCCACTACCCCCCTAGCGGCCTCCTACAATGAGCAGTACTTC.

This clonotype came up many times. The chain has TRBV10-1 and TRBJ2-7, with D possibly matching TRBD2 (6 bases). This CDR3 contains 12 residues. Between the trimmed V and J ends, which lost 11 bases and 3 bases, there was a span of 14 bases. Germline V lookup: CDR1 WNHNN, CDR2 SYGVQD (reference sequence). CDR3 in amino acids: CAYGTYDYEQYF. In DNA form, the CDR3 reads TGCGCCTATGGGACTTATGACTACGAGCAGTACTTC.

This clonotype showed up many times. In DNA form, the CDR3 reads TGTGCCACCAGTGATTTTAGCGGGGGGTCCTCCTCCTACAATGAGCAGTTCTTC. It translates to CATSDFSGGSSSYNEQFF. The rearrangement joins TRBV24-1 to TRBJ2-1; the match to TRBD2 covers 10 bases. The V gene's germline CDR1 is KGHDR and CDR2 SFDVKD. The CDR3 has 18 amino acids. V gave up 1 base and J gave up 0 bases; unmatched junction bases: 5.

This clonotype was recorded at least ten times. The V and J genes are TRBV27 and TRBJ1-5; D gene ambiguous. In germline, CDR1 is MNHEY, CDR2 SMNVEV (reference sequence). This CDR3 spans 14 amino acids. Between the trimmed V and J ends, which lost 3 bases and 5 bases, there was a span of 11 bases. The CDR3 DNA sequence: TGTGCCAGCAGTTTTCGGGGTTTATATCAGCCCCAGCATTTT. It encodes CASSFRGLYQPQHF.

The rearrangement links TRBV28 to TRBJ2-5; 9 nucleotides match TRBD2. The J call is uncertain, as TRBJ2-7 better fits the DNA end. Germline V lookup: CDR1 MDHEN, CDR2 SYDVKM. CDR3 length: 15 residues. The CDR3 nucleotides are TGTGCCAGCAGTTTTATTAGCGGGAGTAGGTACGAGCAGTACTTC. Translation gives CASSFISGSRYEQYF.

The chain has TRBV6-2 or TRBV6-3 and TRBJ2-5; 8 bases match TRBD1. CDR1 is MNHEY, CDR2 SVGEGT, per germline. Trimming took 5 bases from V and 3 from J; bases not matched to a gene: 8. The CDR3 runs to 15 residues. Written as DNA, the CDR3 is TGTGCCAGCAGTAGGGGACAGGTTACGAAAGAGACCCAGTACTTC. It codes for CASSRGQVTKETQYF.

This clonotype has ten or more counts. The rearrangement uses TRBV6-6 and TRBJ1-5; D call uncertain. The V gene lost 0 bases and the J gene lost 6 bases, with 6 bases spanning the gap. CDR1 and CDR2 from the germline V gene are MNHNY and SVGAGI (reference sequence). This CDR3 is 13 amino acids long. CDR3 protein: CASSYSIGQPQHF. The CDR3 DNA reads TGTGCCAGCAGTTACTCGATAGGTCAGCCCCAGCATTTT.

In its sample, this clonotype was seen a few times. A much larger clone lies one base from this, so it may be a read error. J is TRBJ2-7 and V is TRBV5-6; D might be TRBD1 (6 bases). V lost 3 bases to trimming and J lost 7 bases, with 17 bases between them. Germline CDR1 reads SGHDT; CDR2 reads YYEEEE. The CDR3 length is 14 residues. Written as DNA, the CDR3 is TGTGCCAGCAGCTCAGGGGTAGGATACAATGAGCAGTACTTC. It translates to CASSSGVGYNEQYF.

In this sample, this clonotype turned up a few times. V gene TRBV18 combines with J gene TRBJ1-1; D call uncertain. V was trimmed by 1 base and J by 5 bases, leaving 11 bases between them. This CDR3 is built from 14 residues. CDR1 KGHSH and CDR2 LQKENI come from the germline V gene. The CDR3 loop reads CASSPLEGGTEAFF. CDR3 in DNA: TGTGCCAGCTCACCACTGGAGGGCGGGACTGAAGCTTTCTTT.

The CDR3 is CASSPTGAGAIYGYTF. The CDR3 coding sequence is TGTGCCAGCAGCCCGACCGGGGCAGGGGCGATATATGGCTACACCTTC. The chain joins TRBV7-4 to TRBJ1-2; possible D gene TRBD1, 6 bases. The CDR3 is 16 amino acids. Trimming stripped 5 bases from V and 5 bases from J, with 21 bases between. Germline-derived CDR1 and CDR2 are SGHVT and SQSDAQ.

At least ten counts were recorded for this clonotype. A much larger clone lies a single base off, so this may be a read error. This rearrangement joins TRBV28 to TRBJ2-1, with 8 positions matching TRBD2. V shed 3 bases and J 10 bases; nucleotides not matched to a gene: 11. This CDR3 region has 15 residues. CDR1 is MDHEN, CDR2 SYDVKM, per germline. CDR3 nucleotide sequence: TGTGCCAGCAGTTTCTCGGGGGGGCCTTACCCGGAGCAGTTCTTC. Its translation is CASSFSGGPYPEQFF.

This clonotype is medium-sized (0.01 to 0.1%). The chain employs TRBV7-6 and TRBJ2-3; 12 bases map to TRBD2. The CDR3 totals 17 residues. Germline values: CDR1 SGHVS, CDR2 FNYEAQ. V dropped 5 bases and J dropped 3; count of bases not matched to a gene: 9. CDR3 nucleotides: TGTGCCAGCAGCCAACACCTAGCGGGAGGGCTAACAGATACGCAGTATTTT. Encoded protein: CASSQHLAGGLTDTQYF.

V gene TRBV7-2 combines with J gene TRBJ2-4; 9 bases line up with TRBD2. The J call is in doubt because the DNA end fits TRBJ2-7 better. Germline lookup yields CDR1 SGHTA and CDR2 FQGNSA. CDR3 length equals 16 residues. CDR3 amino acids: CASSLAESGGHYEQYF. The CDR3 nucleotides read TGTGCCAGCAGCTTAGCGGAGAGCGGGGGGCACTACGAGCAGTACTTC.

The table lists this clonotype with a few counts. This CDR3 is CATSDPGAAVYEQYF. Here the CDR3 DNA reads TGTGCCACCAGTGACCCCGGAGCGGCTGTCTACGAGCAGTACTTC. The chain couples TRBV24-1 to TRBJ2-5; TRBD2 might be the D (5 bases). The better agreement between TRBJ2-7 and the DNA end casts doubt on the J call. Germline CDR1 is KGHDR and CDR2 is SFDVKD. The CDR3 sequence is 15 residues long.

The rearrangement joins TRBV7-9 to TRBJ2-5; no clear D. The J call may be wrong; the DNA end is better matched by TRBJ2-1. Germline assignment: CDR1 SEHNR and CDR2 FQNEAQ (reference sequence). This CDR3 region has 12 residues. Here the CDR3 reads CASSFYRNEQFF. The CDR3 DNA is TGTGCCAGCAGCTTCTATCGCAATGAGCAGTTCTTC.

This clonotype showed up many times. Here the CDR3 omits its conserved ending phenylalanine or tryptophan, so a read error is the likely source. The DNA is omitted, as the CDR3 cannot be located on it reliably, and the CDR3 follows TCRdb's listing. This chain links TRBV27 with TRBJ2-1; TRBD1, the table's D call, lacks a check against the DNA. The CDR3 comprises 16 residues, both ends counted. Germline V gives CDR1 MNHEY, CDR2 SMNVEV (reference sequence). CDR3 sequence reads: CASKGTGWDYGYTFGS.

This chain connects TRBV30 to TRBJ2-2, with TRBD1 matching over 11 bases. The V segment lost 1 base and the J segment 7 bases; nucleotides outside the gene matches: 8. Germline V gene lookup returns CDR1 GTSNPN and CDR2 SVGIG (reference sequence). CDR3 length: 16 amino acids. The CDR3 reads CAWSARTGGMNGELFF. CDR3 sequence (DNA): TGTGCCTGGAGTGCCAGGACAGGGGGCATGAACGGGGAGCTGTTTTTT. Based on the CDR3 plus reference TRBV30 and TRBJ2-2, the full variable domain is SQTIHQWPATLVQPVGSPLSLECTVEGTSNPNLYWYRQAAGRGLQLLFYSVGIGQISSEVPQNLSASRPQDRQFILSSKKLLLSDSGFYLCAWSARTGGMNGELFFGEGSRLTVL.

The chain has TRBV7-3 and TRBJ2-1; 8 positions match TRBD2. Germline CDR1 is SGHTA and CDR2 is FQGTGA. CDR3 size: 15 residues. The junction had 6 bases not matched to a gene; V was cut back by 5 bases and J by 3 bases. CDR3 region: CASSPRLAFYNEQFF. The CDR3 DNA follows: TGTGCCAGCAGCCCACGACTAGCGTTCTACAATGAGCAGTTCTTC.

The rearrangement uses TRBV4-1 and TRBJ2-5, with TRBD2 matching over 7 bases. Near its end, the DNA agrees better with TRBJ2-1, so the J call may be wrong. Germline V gives CDR1 MGHRA, CDR2 YSYEKL. The CDR3 consists of 17 residues. The CDR3 loop is CASSQGGRGGSGDEQFF. CDR3 sequence (DNA): TGCGCCAGCAGCCAAGGGGGTCGAGGCGGGAGTGGCGATGAGCAGTTCTTC.

The sample holds many counts of this clonotype. The chain employs TRBV6-1 and TRBJ2-2; D is perhaps TRBD1 (5 bases). V was shortened by 6 bases and J by 7 bases, with 18 bases between the two germline ends. This CDR3 has 15 residues. Looked up from germline, CDR1 is MNHNS and CDR2 is SASEGT. The CDR3 protein is CASSDWAPTGGELFF. For the CDR3, the DNA is TGTGCCAGCAGCGACTGGGCGCCCACAGGCGGGGAGCTGTTTTTT.

This clonotype is judged medium-sized (0.01 to 0.1%). The chain employs TRBV25-1 and TRBJ2-1, with 8 bases aligning to TRBD1. This CDR3 has 13 residues. In germline, CDR1 is MGHDK, CDR2 SYGVNS. The V and J ends lost 4 bases and 6 bases, in that order; junction bases with no gene match: 2. CDR3 DNA sequence: TGTGCCAGCAGTGTGGACAGGGCCAATGAGCAGTTCTTC. It yields the protein CASSVDRANEQFF.

The rearrangement uses TRBV5-1 and TRBJ1-2; D might be TRBD1 (5 bases). The CDR3 is made up of 15 amino acids. Germline values: CDR1 SGHRS, CDR2 YFSETQ. V shed 0 bases and J shed 5 bases, with 14 bases lying between them. CDR3 coding DNA: TGCGCCAGCAGCTTGGATTTGGGGCTGGGTTATGGCTACACCTTC. This translates into CASSLDLGLGYGYTF.

The V and J genes are TRBV7-8 and TRBJ2-3, with D unclear. The germline V gene encodes CDR1 SGHVS and CDR2 FQNEAQ. The V gene lost 4 bases and the J gene lost 6 bases, with 8 bases spanning the gap. There are 12 residues in the CDR3. CDR3 region: CASSSPTDTQYF. The DNA for the CDR3 is TGTGCCAGCAGCTCACCTACGGATACGCAGTATTTT.

This clonotype was recorded many times. DNA for the CDR3: TGTGCCAGCAGTTTATCGTCAGCGGGCCAAAACATTCAGTACTTC. It yields the protein CASSLSSAGQNIQYF. The chain is built from TRBV12-3 or TRBV12-4 and TRBJ2-4; TRBD2 might be the D (6 bases). Trimming cost V 2 bases and J 5 bases, with 13 bases left between them. This CDR3 comprises 15 residues.

This clonotype was detected many times. The V gene is TRBV10-2, the J gene TRBJ2-1; D remains unclear. With 6 bases removed from V and 5 bases from J, the gap between germline ends came to 11 bases. CDR1 and CDR2 (germline): WSHSY, SAAADI. The CDR3 is 13 amino acids. The CDR3, as DNA: TGCGCCAGCAGCCCGGCTGGAAACAATGAGCAGTTCTTC. It yields the protein CASSPAGNNEQFF.

This clonotype has a handful of counts. V is TRBV7-9 and J is TRBJ2-1, with TRBD1 matching 8 bases. CDR1 and CDR2 (germline): SEHNR, FQNEAQ (reference sequence). V lost 4 bases and J lost 1; bases outside the gene matches: 6. The CDR3 has 16 residues. The chain's CDR3 is CASSSRQGSSYNEQFF. As DNA, the CDR3 is TGTGCCAGCAGCTCCCGACAGGGGAGTTCCTACAATGAGCAGTTCTTC.

This clonotype ranks as medium-sized. The V and J genes are TRBV10-3 and TRBJ1-5; TRBD1 might be the D (6 bases). Between the trimmed V and J ends, which lost 5 bases and 1 base, there was a span of 12 bases. The CDR3 covers 15 residues. Germline assignment: CDR1 ENHRY and CDR2 SYGVKD. CDR3 residues: CAISTGPPSNQPQHF. The CDR3 nucleotides read TGTGCCATCAGTACAGGGCCTCCCAGCAATCAGCCCCAGCATTTT.

Ten or more counts support this clonotype. J is TRBJ2-7 and V is TRBV11-3; the D call may be TRBD1 or TRBD2 (6 bases each). The CDR3 has 15 amino acids. V lost 5 bases to trimming and J lost 2 bases, with 16 bases between them. Germline CDR1 is SGHNT and CDR2 is YENEEA. CDR3 sequence reads: CASSTGRGPTYEQYF. The CDR3, as DNA: TGTGCCAGCAGCACAGGCCGGGGGCCTACCTACGAGCAGTACTTC.

V usage is TRBV29-1 and J usage is TRBJ1-1; D is undetermined. This CDR3 contains 13 residues. Germline assignment: CDR1 SQVTM and CDR2 ANQGSEA. V was shortened by 3 bases and J by 3 bases, with 11 bases between the two germline ends. The DNA for the CDR3 is TGCAGCGTTGATATAGAGGGTCACACTGAAGCTTTCTTT. This encodes CSVDIEGHTEAFF.

This clonotype occurred a few times. A clone one base away is much larger, so this may be a read error. The rearrangement joins TRBV11-1 to TRBJ2-1; 11 bases fit TRBD2. Near its end, the DNA agrees better with TRBJ2-7, so the J call may be wrong. The CDR3 has 18 residues. Germline CDR1 is SGHAT and CDR2 is FQDESV (reference sequence). The CDR3 DNA reads TGTGCCAGCAGCTTAGGCCCCTGGGCTAGCGGGGGGAACAATGAGCAGTACTTC. Its translation is CASSLGPWASGGNNEQYF.

A few counts support this clonotype. The J gene is TRBJ1-5, the V gene TRBV7-2; D is perhaps TRBD1 (6 bases). Germline loops: CDR1 SGHTA, CDR2 FQGNSA. This CDR3 contains 13 residues. The V end lost 7 bases, the J end lost 6 bases, and 13 bases lay between the germline ends. This CDR3 is CASIYRAGQPQHF. CDR3 DNA sequence: TGTGCCAGCATCTACAGGGCAGGTCAGCCCCAGCATTTT.